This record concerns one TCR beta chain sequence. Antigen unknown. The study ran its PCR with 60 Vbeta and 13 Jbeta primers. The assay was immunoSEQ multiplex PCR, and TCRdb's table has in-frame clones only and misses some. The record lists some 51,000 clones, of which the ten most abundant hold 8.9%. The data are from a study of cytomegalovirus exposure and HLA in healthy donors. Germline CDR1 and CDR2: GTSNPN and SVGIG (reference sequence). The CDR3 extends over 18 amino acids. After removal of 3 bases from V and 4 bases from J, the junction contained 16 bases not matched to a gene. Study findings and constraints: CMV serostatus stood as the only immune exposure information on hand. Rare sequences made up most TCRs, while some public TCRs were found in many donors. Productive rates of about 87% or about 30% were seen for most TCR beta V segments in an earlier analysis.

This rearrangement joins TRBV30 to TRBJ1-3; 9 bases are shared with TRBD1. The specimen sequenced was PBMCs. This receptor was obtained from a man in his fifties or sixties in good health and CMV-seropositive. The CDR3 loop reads CAWSAYGTGRRSGNTIYF. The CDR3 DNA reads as TGTGCCTGGAGCGCCTACGGGACAGGGCGCAGGTCGGGAAACACCATATATTTT.